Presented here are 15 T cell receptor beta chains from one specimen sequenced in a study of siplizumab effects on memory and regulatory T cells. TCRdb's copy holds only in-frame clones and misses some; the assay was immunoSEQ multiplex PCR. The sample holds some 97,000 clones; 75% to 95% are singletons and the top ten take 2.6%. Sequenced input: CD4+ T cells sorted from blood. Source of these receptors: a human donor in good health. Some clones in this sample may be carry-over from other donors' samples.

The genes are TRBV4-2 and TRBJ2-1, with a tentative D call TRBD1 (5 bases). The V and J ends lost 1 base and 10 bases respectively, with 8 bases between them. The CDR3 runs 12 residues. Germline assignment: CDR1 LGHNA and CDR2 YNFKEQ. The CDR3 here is CASSQVSGEQFF. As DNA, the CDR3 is TGTGCCAGCAGCCAAGTATCAGGGGAGCAGTTCTTC.

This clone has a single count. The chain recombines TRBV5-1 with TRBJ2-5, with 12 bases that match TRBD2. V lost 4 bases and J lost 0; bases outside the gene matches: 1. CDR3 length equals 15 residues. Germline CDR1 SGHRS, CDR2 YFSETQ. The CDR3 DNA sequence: TGCGCCAGCAGCCGGACTAGCGGGAACCAAGAGACCCAGTACTTC. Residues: CASSRTSGNQETQYF.

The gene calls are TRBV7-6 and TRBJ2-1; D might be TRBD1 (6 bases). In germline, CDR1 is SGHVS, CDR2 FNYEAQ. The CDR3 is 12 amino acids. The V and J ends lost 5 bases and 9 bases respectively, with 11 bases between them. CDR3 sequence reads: CASSLTGSEQFF. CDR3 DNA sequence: TGTGCCAGCAGCCTAACAGGGAGTGAGCAGTTCTTC. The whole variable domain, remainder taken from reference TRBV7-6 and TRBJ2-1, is GAGVSQSPRYKVTKRGQDVALRCDPISGHVSLYWYRQALGQGPEFLTYFNYEAQQDKSGLPNDRFSAERPEGSISTLTIQRTEQRDSAMYRCASSLTGSEQFFGPGTRLTVL.

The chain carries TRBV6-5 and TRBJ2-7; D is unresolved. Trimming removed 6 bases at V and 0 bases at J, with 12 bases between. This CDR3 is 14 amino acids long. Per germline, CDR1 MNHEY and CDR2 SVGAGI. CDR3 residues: CASSLNPSSYEQYF. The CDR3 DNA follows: TGTGCCAGCAGCCTGAATCCCAGCTCCTACGAGCAGTACTTC.

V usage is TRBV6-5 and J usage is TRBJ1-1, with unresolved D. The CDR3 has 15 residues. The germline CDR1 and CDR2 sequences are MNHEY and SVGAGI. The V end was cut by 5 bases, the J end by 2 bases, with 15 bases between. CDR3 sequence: CASSPRTTLNTEAFF. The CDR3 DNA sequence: TGTGCCAGCAGTCCCCGCACGACCCTTAACACTGAAGCTTTCTTT.

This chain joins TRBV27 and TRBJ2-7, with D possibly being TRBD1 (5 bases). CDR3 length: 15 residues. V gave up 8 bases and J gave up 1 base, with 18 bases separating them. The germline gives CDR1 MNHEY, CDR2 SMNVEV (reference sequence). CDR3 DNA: TGTGCCAGCGGACGCAACAAGGGGTATTCCTACGAGCAGTACTTC. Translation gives CASGRNKGYSYEQYF.

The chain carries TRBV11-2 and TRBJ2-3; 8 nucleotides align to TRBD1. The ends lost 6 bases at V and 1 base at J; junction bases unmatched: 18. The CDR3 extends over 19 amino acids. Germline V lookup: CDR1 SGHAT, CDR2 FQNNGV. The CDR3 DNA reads TGTGCCAGCAGTCGACACGGACAGGGAATGAACATCGGCACAGATACGCAGTATTTT. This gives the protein CASSRHGQGMNIGTDTQYF.

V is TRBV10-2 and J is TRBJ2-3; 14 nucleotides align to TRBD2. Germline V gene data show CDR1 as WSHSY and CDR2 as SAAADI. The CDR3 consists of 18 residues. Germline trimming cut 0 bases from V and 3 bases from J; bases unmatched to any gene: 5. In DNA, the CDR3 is TGCGCCAGCAGTGAGTCCGGGACTAGCGGGAGAGGGACAGATACGCAGTATTTT. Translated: CASSESGTSGRGTDTQYF.

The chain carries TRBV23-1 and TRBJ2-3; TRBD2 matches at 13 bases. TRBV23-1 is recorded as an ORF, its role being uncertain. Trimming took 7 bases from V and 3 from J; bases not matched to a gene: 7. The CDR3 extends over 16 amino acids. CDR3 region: CASTPRTSGRTDTQYF. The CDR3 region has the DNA TGCGCCAGCACCCCTCGGACTAGCGGGAGAACAGATACGCAGTATTTT.

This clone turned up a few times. The CDR3 reads CAITPDRGTDTQYF. DNA of the CDR3: TGTGCCATCACCCCGGACAGAGGCACAGATACGCAGTATTTT. J is TRBJ2-3 and V is TRBV10-3; weak D call: TRBD1 (6 bases). V dropped 7 bases and J dropped 1 base, with 12 bases sitting between them. The germline V gene has CDR1 ENHRY and CDR2 SYGVKD. The CDR3 runs 14 residues.

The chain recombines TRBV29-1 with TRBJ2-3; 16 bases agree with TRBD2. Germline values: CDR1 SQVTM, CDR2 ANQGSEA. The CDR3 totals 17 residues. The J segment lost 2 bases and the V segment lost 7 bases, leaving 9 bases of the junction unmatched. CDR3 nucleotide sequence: TGCAGCGCCTCAACCGGGACTAGCGGGAGGGCCACAGATACGCAGTATTTT. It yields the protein CSASTGTSGRATDTQYF.

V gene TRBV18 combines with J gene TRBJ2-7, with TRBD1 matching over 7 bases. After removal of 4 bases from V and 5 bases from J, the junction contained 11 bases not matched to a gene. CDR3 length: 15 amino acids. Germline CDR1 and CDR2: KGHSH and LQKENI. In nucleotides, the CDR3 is TGTGCCAGCTCACTCTTAGGGGGCGAGTTAAACGAGCAGTACTTC. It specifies CASSLLGGELNEQYF.

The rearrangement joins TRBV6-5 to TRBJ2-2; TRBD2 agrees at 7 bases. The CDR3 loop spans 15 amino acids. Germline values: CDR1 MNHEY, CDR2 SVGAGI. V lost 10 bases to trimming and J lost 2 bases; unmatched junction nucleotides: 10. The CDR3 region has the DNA TGTGCCACTGCGCGCGGGGGTTCTAACACCGGGGAGCTGTTTTTT. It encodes CATARGGSNTGELFF.

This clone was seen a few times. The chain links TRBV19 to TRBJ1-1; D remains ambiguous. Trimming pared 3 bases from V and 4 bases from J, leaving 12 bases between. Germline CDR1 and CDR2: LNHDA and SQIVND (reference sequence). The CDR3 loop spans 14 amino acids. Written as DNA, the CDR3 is TGTGCCAGTAGTATGGGCGGTGAGGCCACTGAAGCTTTCTTT. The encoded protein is CASSMGGEATEAFF.

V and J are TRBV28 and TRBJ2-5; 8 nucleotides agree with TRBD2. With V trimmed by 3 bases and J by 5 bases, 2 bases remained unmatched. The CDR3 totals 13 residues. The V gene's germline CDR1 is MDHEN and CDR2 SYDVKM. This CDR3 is CASSFAGGETQYF. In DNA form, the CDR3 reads TGTGCCAGCAGTTTCGCGGGAGGCGAGACCCAGTACTTC. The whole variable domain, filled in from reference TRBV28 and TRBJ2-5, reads DVKVTQSSRYLVKRTGEKVFLECVQDMDHENMFWYRQDPGLGLRLIYFSYDVKMKEKGDIPEGYSVSREKKERFSLILESASTNQTSMYLCASSFAGGETQYFGPGTRLLVL.